Presented here are 26 T cell receptor beta chains from one specimen sequenced in a study of blood T cells in healthy people across ages (dated by TCRdb to the mid-2010s). The library was generated by 5' RACE. The sequencer was an Illumina HiSeq 2500. A second PCR of roughly 7 to 12 cycles was run with a J-beta primer mix and a sample-barcoded 5' primer. Using fastp trimming at Q25 and MiXCR clonotype assembly, TCRdb reanalyzed the public sequencing data and kept in-frame beta chains. Every entry covers one CDR3 protein and lists the most common genes and DNA from its rows. The sample includes about 1.1 million distinct CDR3 sequences, with around two fifths observed a single time. Clones ranked in the top ten supply around 12% of the sample. The sequenced sample consisted of blood. Source of these receptors: a man between 18 and 29 years old in good health.

The chain carries TRBV6-5 and TRBJ2-1; 12 bases match TRBD2. Germline V gene sequence: CDR1 MNHEY, CDR2 SVGAGI. This CDR3 comprises 18 residues. Unmatched junction bases numbered 14, after V lost 4 bases and J lost 7 bases. The CDR3 nucleotides are TGTGCCAGCAGTTCTAGGCTAGCGGGGGGGCTATATCTGAATGAGCAGTTCTTC. It specifies CASSSRLAGGLYLNEQFF.

The CDR3 loop is CASSLGGSSGYNEQYF. In DNA form, the CDR3 reads TGTGCCAGCAGTTTAGGGGGGTCCAGCGGCTACAATGAGCAGTACTTC. This chain connects TRBV12-3 or TRBV12-4 to TRBJ2-7; either TRBD1 or TRBD2 may supply D (5 bases each). This CDR3 region has 16 residues. The V gene lost 1 base and the J gene lost 7 bases, with 20 bases spanning the gap.

The chain uses TRBV20-1 and TRBJ2-1; 8 bases map to TRBD1. Germline CDR1 and CDR2: DFQATT and SNEGSKA (reference sequence). There are 14 residues in the CDR3. V lost 5 bases and J lost 3; bases outside the gene matches: 6. This chain's CDR3 is CSAVVGTGYNEQFF. In DNA, the CDR3 is TGCAGTGCTGTTGTAGGGACAGGCTACAATGAGCAGTTCTTC.

The gene calls are TRBV4-3 and TRBJ2-2; D may be TRBD2 (5 bases). There are 15 residues in the CDR3. Germline assignment: CDR1 LGHNA and CDR2 YSLEER. V was cut by 3 bases and J by 3 bases, with 11 bases left in between. The CDR3 region has the DNA TGCGCCAGCAGCCACGCTCGGGGTTACACCGGGGAGCTGTTTTTT. Translation gives CASSHARGYTGELFF.

This clonotype was observed a handful of times. This chain's CDR3 is CASSADVTNEKLFF. The CDR3 DNA is TGTGCCAGCAGCGCGGACGTAACTAATGAAAAACTGTTTTTT. This chain joins TRBV9 and TRBJ1-4; no reliable D call. This CDR3 has 14 residues. Germline V gene lookup returns CDR1 SGDLS and CDR2 YYNGEE. The V gene lost 3 bases and the J gene lost 1 base, with 7 bases spanning the gap.

This clonotype has a handful of counts. This sequence joins TRBV3-1 and TRBJ2-3, with TRBD1 matching over 7 bases. This CDR3 is 13 amino acids long. J was trimmed by 6 bases and V by 6 bases; bases with no gene match: 6. Germline V lookup: CDR1 LGHDT, CDR2 YNNKEL (reference sequence). The CDR3 coding sequence is TGTGCCAGCAGTCGCGACAGGGACGATACGCAGTATTTT. Translating it yields CASSRDRDDTQYF.

This clonotype was seen more than once but under ten times. The V and J genes are TRBV7-2 and TRBJ2-5, with no clear D. Per germline, CDR1 SGHTA and CDR2 FQGNSA. V lost 1 base to trimming and J lost 0 bases, with 6 bases between them. This CDR3 has 14 amino acids. DNA of the CDR3: TGTGCCAGCAGCTTAGTCGTCTACCAAGAGACCCAGTACTTC. Translating gives CASSLVVYQETQYF. The full variable domain, in which reference TRBV7-2 and TRBJ2-5 provide the parts outside the CDR3, is GAGVSQSPSNKVTEKGKDVELRCDPISGHTALYWYRQSLGQGLEFLIYFQGNSAPDKSGLPSDRFSAERTGGSVSTLTIQRTQQEDSAVYLCASSLVVYQETQYFGPGTRLLVL.

CDR3: CSAVNRMTEPRHGYTF. The CDR3, as DNA: TGCAGTGCCGTAAACCGTATGACCGAACCTCGGCATGGCTACACCTTC. This chain uses TRBV20-1 with TRBJ1-2; D is undetermined. Between the trimmed V and J ends, which lost 6 bases and 6 bases, there was a span of 26 bases. Germline CDR1 is DFQATT and CDR2 is SNEGSKA (reference sequence). The CDR3 is made up of 16 amino acids.

Only a few counts were recorded for this clonotype. CDR3 sequence: CASSQGHPIAGGDNEQFF. The CDR3 coding sequence is TGCGCCAGCAGCCAAGGTCATCCAATAGCGGGAGGGGACAATGAGCAGTTCTTC. The gene calls are TRBV4-1 and TRBJ2-1; 11 bases are a match to TRBD2. This CDR3 has 18 residues. V was clipped by 1 base and J by 5 bases; unmatched bases: 10. Germline assignment: CDR1 MGHRA and CDR2 YSYEKL.

Worth noting for this clonotype: A much larger clonotype is one base distant, so this may be a read error. This rearrangement joins TRBV10-3 to TRBJ1-2, with a tentative D call TRBD1 (5 bases). V dropped 6 bases and J dropped 6 bases, with 20 bases sitting between them. The germline gives CDR1 ENHRY, CDR2 SYGVKD. This CDR3 contains 15 residues. This CDR3 reads CAIRTRDGGEHGYTF. The DNA of the CDR3 is TGTGCCATCAGGACCCGGGACGGGGGGGAGCATGGCTACACCTTC.

This chain links TRBV6-6 with TRBJ2-6; the D is unclear. With 6 bases removed from V and 0 bases from J, the gap between germline ends came to 15 bases. CDR1 MNHNY and CDR2 SVGAGI come from the germline V gene (reference sequence). This CDR3 comprises 17 residues. This CDR3 reads CASSENGPLSGANVLTF. The CDR3 coding sequence is TGTGCCAGCAGCGAGAACGGACCCCTCTCTGGGGCCAACGTCCTGACTTTC.

This clonotype was found a few times. The rearrangement joins TRBV7-9 to TRBJ1-2; D remains ambiguous. The CDR3 runs to 12 residues. CDR1 SEHNR and CDR2 FQNEAQ come from the germline V gene (reference sequence). V was pared by 6 bases and J by 4 bases, with 9 bases between. DNA for the CDR3: TGTGCCAGCAGGTCAGGTAGCTATGGCTACACCTTC. Protein sequence: CASRSGSYGYTF.

The chain joins TRBV18 to TRBJ1-2; no definite D call. From germline, CDR1 is KGHSH and CDR2 LQKENI. The CDR3 runs to 14 residues. Trimming left V 2 bases short and J 6 bases short, with 13 bases between. CDR3 amino acids: CASSPGAQNHGYTF. The CDR3 region has the DNA TGTGCCAGCTCACCAGGCGCCCAAAACCATGGCTACACCTTC.

The chain joins TRBV18 to TRBJ2-5, with 7 bases identical to TRBD1. The CDR3 length is 16 residues. Germline V CDR1 and CDR2: KGHSH, LQKENI. V gave up 2 bases and J gave up 4 bases; unmatched junction bases: 10. The CDR3 loop is CASSPGTVDLRETQYF. The CDR3 DNA is TGTGCCAGCTCACCAGGGACAGTGGACCTTCGAGAGACCCAGTACTTC.

Concerning this clonotype: The germline gene is not matched at one end of the junction; a read error may be the cause. This rearrangement joins TRBV5-4 to TRBJ1-2, with TRBD1 identical over 8 bases. This CDR3 is built from 15 residues. From germline, CDR1 is SGHNT and CDR2 YYREEE (reference sequence). CDR3 sequence reads: CASSQDRVDLNGYTF. CDR3 bases: TGTGCCAGCAGCCAGGACAGGGTGGACCTTAATGGCTACACCTTT.

The chain carries TRBV6-2 or TRBV6-3 and TRBJ2-3; 9 nucleotides agree with TRBD1. V lost 8 bases, J lost 3 bases, and 3 bases stayed unmatched. The germline gives CDR1 MNHEY, CDR2 SVGEGT. There are 13 residues in the CDR3. The CDR3 sequence is CASGTGRTDTQYF. The CDR3 DNA reads TGTGCCAGCGGGACAGGGAGGACAGATACGCAGTATTTT.

This clonotype was seen only a few times. This chain connects TRBV2 to TRBJ1-6; D gene unclear. V lost 6 bases, J lost 5 bases, and 14 bases lay in between. The CDR3 runs 15 residues. CDR1 is SNHLY, CDR2 FYNNEI, per germline. The CDR3 bases are TGTGCCAGCAGACGTTCCAGTGTAAATAATTCACCCCTCCACTTT. The encoded protein is CASRRSSVNNSPLHF. The whole variable domain, filled in from reference TRBV2 and TRBJ1-6, reads EPEVTQTPSHQVTQMGQEVILRCVPISNHLYFYWYRQILGQKVEFLVSFYNNEISEKSEIFDDQFSVERPDGSNFTLKIRSTKLEDSAMYFCASRRSSVNNSPLHFGNGTRLTVT.

The chain has TRBV5-1 and TRBJ2-2; either TRBD1 or TRBD2 may fit D (5 bases each). CDR3 size: 15 residues. V lost 5 bases and J 2 bases, leaving 13 bases between the germline ends. In germline, CDR1 is SGHRS, CDR2 YFSETQ. The CDR3 DNA sequence: TGCGCCAGCAGGGCCGGGACGAGTAACACCGGGGAGCTGTTTTTT. It is translated as CASRAGTSNTGELFF.

The chain uses TRBV6-5 and TRBJ2-2; D is tentatively TRBD1 or TRBD2 (5 bases each). CDR1 and CDR2 from the germline V gene are MNHEY and SVGAGI. The ends were cut back, 0 bases at V and 6 bases at J, with 17 bases in the middle. This CDR3 is 17 amino acids long. In DNA form, the CDR3 reads TGTGCCAGCAGTTACTCGAATGGGGGTGTCTTGCCCGGGGAGCTGTTTTTT. Amino acid sequence: CASSYSNGGVLPGELFF.

The V call is TRBV5-6, the J call TRBJ2-5; unclear D gene. CDR3 length: 13 residues. Germline V gives CDR1 SGHDT, CDR2 YYEEEE. The V end lost 2 bases, the J end lost 5 bases, and 10 bases lay between the germline ends. CDR3 sequence reads: CASSFKGPETQYF. The CDR3, as DNA: TGTGCCAGCAGCTTCAAGGGTCCCGAGACCCAGTACTTC.

This clonotype was seen a handful of times. The chain is built from TRBV4-3 and TRBJ2-3; D is perhaps TRBD2 (5 bases). Trimming left V 0 bases short and J 7 bases short, with 14 bases between. CDR1 is LGHNA and CDR2 is YSLEER in the germline V gene. This CDR3 contains 15 residues. CDR3 loop: CASSQDRGMGNTQYF. CDR3 nucleotides: TGCGCCAGCAGCCAAGATAGAGGGATGGGCAATACGCAGTATTTT.

The rearrangement links TRBV12-3 or TRBV12-4 to TRBJ1-2; 12 positions match TRBD1. V lost 5 bases, J lost 3 bases, and 25 bases stayed unmatched. There are 22 residues in the CDR3. The CDR3 loop reads CASSHPGDRGRHRSRHHYGYTF. As DNA, the CDR3 is TGTGCCAGCAGTCACCCGGGGGACAGGGGGCGCCATCGAAGCCGACATCACTATGGCTACACCTTC.

For this clonotype: A read error may produce the germline difference seen at one junction end. The chain combines TRBV7-9 with TRBJ1-5; no reliable D call. Germline V gene data show CDR1 as SEHNR and CDR2 as FQNEAQ (reference sequence). The CDR3 runs 15 residues. The CDR3 sequence is CASSLAQDSNQPRHF. CDR3 nucleotide sequence: TGTGCCAGCAGCTTAGCGCAGGATAGCAATCAGCCCCGGCATTTT. The variable domain in full, with the rest retrieved from reference TRBV7-9 and TRBJ1-5, is DTGVSQNPRHKITKRGQNVTFRCDPISEHNRLYWYRQTLGQGPEFLTYFQNEAQLEKSRLLSDRFSAERPKGSFSTLEIQRTEQGDSAMYLCASSLAQDSNQPRHFGDGTRLSIL.

V and J are TRBV20-1 and TRBJ2-2; the D call may be TRBD1 or TRBD2 (5 bases each). V was cut by 0 bases and J by 3 bases, with 17 bases left in between. CDR3 length: 17 residues. The V gene's germline CDR1 is DFQATT and CDR2 SNEGSKA (reference sequence). The CDR3 reads CSARDSAGTFDTGELFF. In DNA, the CDR3 is TGCAGTGCTAGAGATTCAGCAGGGACGTTCGACACCGGGGAGCTGTTTTTT.

This clonotype has a handful of counts. This chain joins TRBV7-2 and TRBJ1-1; 8 bases line up with TRBD1. CDR3 length equals 14 residues. The ends lost 2 bases at V and 9 bases at J; junction bases unmatched: 8. Germline V gene lookup returns CDR1 SGHTA and CDR2 FQGNSA. CDR3 sequence (DNA): TGTGCCAGCAGCTTAAACGACAGGGGAATGAAAGCTTTCTTT. Protein: CASSLNDRGMKAFF. Full variable domain (rest looked up from reference TRBV7-2 and TRBJ1-1): GAGVSQSPSNKVTEKGKDVELRCDPISGHTALYWYRQSLGQGLEFLIYFQGNSAPDKSGLPSDRFSAERTGGSVSTLTIQRTQQEDSAVYLCASSLNDRGMKAFFGQGTRLTVV.

This clonotype was found a few times. The chain couples TRBV20-1 to TRBJ2-1; tentatively, D is TRBD1 (6 bases). Germline V gives CDR1 DFQATT, CDR2 SNEGSKA (reference sequence). V was cut by 5 bases and J by 0 bases, with 23 bases left in between. This CDR3 region has 18 residues. The CDR3 DNA reads TGCAGTGCTCCCACCGGGACACTTATTCCGAGCTCCTACAATGAGCAGTTCTTC. Translation gives CSAPTGTLIPSSYNEQFF.